This T cell receptor (beta chain) originates from a study of early T cells in non-severe SARS-CoV-2 infection. Researchers tagged individual cDNA molecules with unique molecular identifiers. Each CDR3 protein is one row after TCRdb ran MiXCR on the 5' RACE reads. The sample has more than 45,000 distinct CDR3 sequences, approximately 7.7% seen once. Germline V gene lookup returns CDR1 SQVTM and CDR2 ANQGSEA. Trimming stripped 5 bases from V and 4 bases from J, with 8 bases between. The CDR3 runs to 11 residues. Regarding the study as a whole: Private and CD4 specificities were missed by VDJdb matching, which favored anti-spike CD8 responses.

This clonotype was observed at least ten times. The antigen remains undetermined. Sequenced sample: whole blood. The gene calls are TRBV29-1 and TRBJ1-2; unclear D gene. The clonotype comes from an adult who was a healthcare worker with PCR-confirmed SARS-CoV-2 infection or an uninfected control (not recorded which). CDR3 nucleotide sequence: TGCAGCGTTAGGAGTTTCTATGGCTACACCTTC. Residues: CSVRSFYGYTF.